This is a list of T cell receptor beta chains from one sample in a study of T cell responses to AZD1222 COVID-19 vaccine. Clones were sequenced by immunoSEQ multiplex PCR, and TCRdb holds only the in-frame ones, with some missing. The table lists nearly 95,000 clones, 80% to 90% of them singletons. The sample consisted of peripheral blood, taken 28 days after the second AZD1222 dose. Receptors originate from an adult who received the AZD1222 COVID-19 vaccine. Each CDR3 is given with its conserved first and last residue. A D gene is named only where the DNA matches it firmly. Size values are once, few and many counts, or a class for expanded clones, and some rows have none.

J,V,D,size,DNA,CDR3
TRBJ2-1,TRBV6-4,TRBD1,-,TGTGCCAGCAGTCCCTCAGGGGGCAATGAGCAGTTCTTC,CASSPSGGNEQFF
TRBJ2-1,TRBV19,-,-,TGTGCCAGTAGTAGGTGGGACAATGAGCAGTTCTTC,CASSRWDNEQFF
TRBJ1-1,TRBV6-5,-,-,TGTGCCAGCAGTCCGGGAATGGCACTGACTGAAGCTTTCTTT,CASSPGMALTEAFF
TRBJ1-2,TRBV7-9,-,-,-,CASSLFGPGTF
TRBJ2-7,TRBV20-1,-,-,TGCAGTGCTAGTATAGCCTCAGGCTACGAGCAGTACTTC,CSASIASGYEQYF
TRBJ2-1,TRBV11-2,TRBD2,-,TGTGCCAGCAGCTTAGTGGGCGCGGGGGGCCTCAATGAGCAGTTCTTC,CASSLVGAGGLNEQFF
TRBJ1-1,TRBV3-1/TRBV3-2,-,-,TGTGCCAGCAGCCTTAGGACCCAGGAGACTGAAGCTTTCTTT,CASSLRTQETEAFF
TRBJ2-1,TRBV5-1,-,few,TGCGCCAGCAGCTTATCCGGGACATCTCACAATGAGCAGTTCTTC,CASSLSGTSHNEQFF
TRBJ2-6,TRBV3-1/TRBV3-2,-,few,TGTGCCAGCAGCCCTTATACCTCTGGGGCCAACGTCCTGACTTTC,CASSPYTSGANVLTF
TRBJ2-1,TRBV5-1,TRBD2,-,TGCGCCAGCAGCCCGGACGCAGCCGGGACTAGAAAGTCGCAGTTCTTC,CASSPDAAGTRKSQFF
TRBJ1-4,TRBV18,-,-,TGTGCCAGCTCACAAAGGAGGTCAACTAATGAAAAACTGTTTTTT,CASSQRRSTNEKLFF
TRBJ2-7,TRBV5-5,TRBD1,-,TGTGCCAGCAGCTCGAGGGCTGGACAGGGAAGTTACGAGCAGTACTTC,CASSSRAGQGSYEQYF
TRBJ2-1,TRBV6-5,-,-,TGTGCCAGCAGTCTAAGGGGTATTGAGCAGTTCTTC,CASSLRGIEQFF
TRBJ2-5,TRBV7-2,-,-,TGTGCCAGCAGCTTACAGCACAGGGGGGAGGGAGAGACCCAGTACTTC,CASSLQHRGEGETQYF
TRBJ1-5,TRBV5-8,-,-,TGTGCCAGCAGCTTGGGGCAGTATAGCAATCAGCCCCAGCATTTT,CASSLGQYSNQPQHF
TRBJ2-5,TRBV19,-,-,TGTGCCAGTAGTAAGGGTCGAGGGCCTGGGGAAGAGACCCAGTACTTC,CASSKGRGPGEETQYF
TRBJ1-5,TRBV27,-,-,TGTGCCAGCAGATTACAGGGTTCCCAGCCCCAGCATTTT,CASRLQGSQPQHF
TRBJ2-5,TRBV30,TRBD1,-,TGTGCCTGGAGTGCAGGGGGCCAAGAGACCCAGTACTTC,CAWSAGGQETQYF
TRBJ2-7,TRBV6-4,-,-,TGTGCCAGCAGTCCCCTTCCCGGGTTCGAGCAGTACTTC,CASSPLPGFEQYF
TRBJ2-1,TRBV3-1/TRBV3-2,TRBD2,-,TGTGCCAGCAGCCAAGCCAGCGGGAGCCTCCTCCTCAATGAGCAGTTCTTC,CASSQASGSLLLNEQFF
TRBJ1-1,TRBV19,-,-,TGTGCCAGTAGTGAGTTTATGAACACTGAAGCTTTCTTT,CASSEFMNTEAFF
TRBJ1-5,TRBV3-1/TRBV3-2,-,-,TGTGCCAGCAGCCAAGATCTGCCGGGGGGGCAGCCCCAGCATTTT,CASSQDLPGGQPQHF
TRBJ2-1,TRBV11-2,TRBD2,-,TGTGCCAGCAGCTTAGAGGCTAGCGGGGGGCTCCTATACAATGAGCAGTTCTTC,CASSLEASGGLLYNEQFF
TRBJ2-3,TRBV7-2,-,-,TGTGCCAGCAGCTTAGGCCCCAGGTCAGCAGATACGCAGTATTTT,CASSLGPRSADTQYF
TRBJ1-4,TRBV5-4,TRBD1,-,TGTGCCAGCAGCTTGACAGGGGGCGCGGCTAATGAAAAACTGTTTTTT,CASSLTGGAANEKLFF
TRBJ2-5,TRBV16,-,-,TGTGCCAGCAGCCAATCTGAGACCCAGTACTTC,CASSQSETQYF
TRBJ1-5,TRBV29-1,-,-,TGCAGCGTCTCCCGGAGCAATCAGCCCCAGCATTTT,CSVSRSNQPQHF
TRBJ1-2,TRBV24-1,TRBD1,-,TGTGCCACCAGTGATTTGCATAGGGACAGGGTCCCCCTAAGTGGTGGCTACACCTTC,CATSDLHRDRVPLSGGYTF
TRBJ1-4,TRBV4-1,TRBD1,-,TGCGCCAGCAGTAAAGGCGGGACAGGGGGCGAGACTAATGAAAAACTGTTTTTT,CASSKGGTGGETNEKLFF
TRBJ1-2,TRBV2,-,-,TGTGCCAGCAGCCTCCCCGTGGCAGGGTCCTATGGCTACACCTTC,CASSLPVAGSYGYTF
TRBJ1-6,TRBV4-3,-,-,TGCGCCAGCAGCCCCGAGCAACCAGGCCCCCTCCACTTT,CASSPEQPGPLHF
TRBJ1-1,TRBV5-1,TRBD1,-,TGCGCCAGCAGCTGGGGACAGACTGAAGCTTTCTTT,CASSWGQTEAFF
TRBJ1-5,TRBV13,TRBD1,once,TGTGCCAGCAGCTCCCAGGGGGCCCTATCCAATCAGCCCCAGCATTTT,CASSSQGALSNQPQHF
TRBJ2-7,TRBV2,-,-,TGTGCCAGCAGTGAAGCGCTTCGGAGAATCTACGAGCAGTACTTC,CASSEALRRIYEQYF
TRBJ1-2,TRBV6-6,-,once,TGTGCCAGCATCCTACCGACCGGAGGCTACACCTTC,CASILPTGGYTF
TRBJ1-4,TRBV4-1,-,-,TGCGCCAGCAGCCCCGATTTGGGCCTTAATGAAAAACTGTTTTTT,CASSPDLGLNEKLFF
TRBJ1-2,TRBV28,-,-,TGTGCCAGCAGCTCGGCAGGGGCGGACTATGGCTACACCTTC,CASSSAGADYGYTF
TRBJ1-6,TRBV30,-,-,TGTGCCTGGACCCGGACAGACCTCTCCTATAATTCACCCCTCCACTTT,CAWTRTDLSYNSPLHF
TRBJ1-2,TRBV30,-,-,TGTGCCTGGAGTGGAATTAACTATGGCTACACCTTC,CAWSGINYGYTF
TRBJ2-3,TRBV10-3,TRBD2,-,TGTGCCATCAGTGGGGGCACTAGCGGGGGGATGGATACGCAGTATTTT,CAISGGTSGGMDTQYF
TRBJ1-1,TRBV3-1/TRBV3-2,TRBD1,-,TGTGCCAGCAGCCAAGTCCCAGGGGGCACTTCGGCTTTCTTT,CASSQVPGGTSAFF
TRBJ2-3,TRBV6-5,TRBD2,-,TGTGCCAGCAGCGGGACTAGCGGGGGGGCAGATACGCAGTATTTT,CASSGTSGGADTQYF
TRBJ1-1,TRBV6-5,TRBD1,once,TGTGCCAGCAGTCAGGACAGGGGGCACACTGAAGCTTTCTTT,CASSQDRGHTEAFF
TRBJ1-2,TRBV7-9,TRBD1,-,TGTGCCAGCAGCCTACTAGGGACAGGGGGCGAGGGCTACACCTTC,CASSLLGTGGEGYTF
TRBJ1-5,TRBV4-1,-,-,TGCGCCAGCAGCCCAACAGGGAATCAGCCCCAGCATTTT,CASSPTGNQPQHF
TRBJ2-3,TRBV3-1/TRBV3-2,TRBD2,-,TGTGCCAGCAGCCAAGAGATTCTAGCGGGGGGGCAATACACAGATACGCAGTATTTT,CASSQEILAGGQYTDTQYF
TRBJ2-3,TRBV11-3,-,once,TGTGCCAGCAGCTTGGACCCCAGCACAGATACGCAGTATTTT,CASSLDPSTDTQYF
TRBJ1-4,TRBV11-2,-,-,TGTGCCAGCAGCAGCGGTCAGGGAGATTCTACAACTAATGAAAAACTGTTTTTT,CASSSGQGDSTTNEKLFF
TRBJ2-2,TRBV5-4,-,-,TGTGCCAGCAGCTTGCGGCTACCCTTTCAAAACACCGGGGAGCTGTTTTTT,CASSLRLPFQNTGELFF
TRBJ1-5,TRBV27,-,-,TGTGCCAGCAGTCCACGGACAGACCTACGGCCCCAGCATTTT,CASSPRTDLRPQHF
TRBJ1-1,TRBV7-9,-,-,TGTGCCAGCAGCTACGTACAGCTGAACACTGAAGCTTTCTTT,CASSYVQLNTEAFF
TRBJ1-4,TRBV7-9,TRBD1,-,TGTGCCAGCCCGGGACAGAGGTCCTTGAGTGAAAAACTGTTTTTT,CASPGQRSLSEKLFF
TRBJ1-3,TRBV11-3,-,-,TGTGCCAGCAGCTTGGGGACTGGAAACACCATATATTTT,CASSLGTGNTIYF
TRBJ2-3,TRBV6-2/TRBV6-3,-,-,TGTGCCAGCACCCCACAAGGAGTCCTAGCAGGCACAGATACGCAGTATTTT,CASTPQGVLAGTDTQYF
TRBJ1-1,TRBV5-6,TRBD1,-,TGTGCCAGCAGCCTTCCGGGACAGGGCTTGACTAGAGAAGCTTTCTTT,CASSLPGQGLTREAFF
TRBJ2-1,TRBV27,TRBD1,-,TGTGCCAGCAGCCCGATTAAAAGACAGGGGATTACCAATGAGCAGTTCTTC,CASSPIKRQGITNEQFF
TRBJ1-2,TRBV6-5,-,-,TGTGCCAGCAGTTATTGGCAGGGAGTCTATGGCTACACCTTC,CASSYWQGVYGYTF
TRBJ2-7,TRBV29-1,-,-,TGCAGCGTTGCAGGCAGGTCTGGACCCTACGAGCAGTACTTC,CSVAGRSGPYEQYF
TRBJ1-1,TRBV3-1/TRBV3-2,-,-,TGTGCCAGCAGCCAAAGCCGGGAGAACACTGAAGCTTTCTTT,CASSQSRENTEAFF
TRBJ1-2,TRBV7-2,-,few,TGTGCCAGCAGCTTAGATGGGGGGGCTTATGACTATGGCTACACCTTC,CASSLDGGAYDYGYTF